This record concerns one T cell receptor beta chain sequence. This clonotype was recorded a few times. The antigen it binds to is not known. Nothing much larger sits one base from this clone, and base qualities are not available. Library generation was performed with 5' RACE. Sequencing used a NextSeq 500. The TCR library protocol attached unique molecular identifiers to individual cDNA molecules to correct for sequencing error and PCR bias. Both TCR alpha and beta chains were sequenced, and tight co-correlation was observed between alpha and beta sequence abundances in each sample. The study's own analysis went as follows. Decombinator V4 was used to perform V gene, J gene and CDR3 annotation of TCR sequences. TCRs were defined as expanded if a significant change between any two time points was detected under a Poisson model with p below 0.0001. TCR abundances were normalised to the total number of TCRs sequenced in each sample and reported as counts per million. VDJdb, accessed on 1 November 2021, was searched for TCRs annotated for CMV, EBV and SARS-CoV-2, and TCRs annotated for more than one antigen were excluded. Using fastp trimming at Q25 and MiXCR clonotype assembly, TCRdb reanalyzed the public sequencing data and kept in-frame beta chains. Records with the same CDR3 protein are collapsed into one entry carrying the most frequent genes and DNA. The authors' filters were not applied to this entry. The sample yields approximately 52,000 distinct CDR3 sequences; roughly 8% were counted once. Roughly 9.9% of the sample is taken by the ten largest.

The data were taken from a study of early T cells in non-severe SARS-CoV-2 infection (dated by TCRdb to the early 2020s). Context from the whole study: Because TCR sequencing relied on bulk RNA taken from unsorted whole blood, pairing of alpha and beta chains was not possible. Findings and caveats that apply to the study as a whole: VDJdb matching was skewed toward anti-spike CD8 responses and likely underestimated virus-specific expansions, missing private and CD4 specificities.

A case-control design nested within a healthcare worker cohort in London, UK, was used, with weekly nasopharyngeal swab PCR tests and blood sampling performed. Between 23 and 31 March 2020, the week of the UK lockdown, healthcare workers were enrolled and then followed up weekly for as long as 16 weeks. Sample: whole blood. This clonotype was sampled from an adult who was a healthcare worker with PCR-confirmed SARS-CoV-2 infection or an uninfected control (not recorded which).

The nucleotide sequence is TGTGCCAGCAGTTTCCCCGGTTCCGGGACAGAAGCCGACGAGCAGTACTTC. Translated, it reads CASSFPGSGTEADEQYF. The chain was built from TRBV28 and TRBJ2-7; the central 7 bases match TRBD1. The CDR3, cysteine through phenylalanine, is 17 amino acids long. Left in the record is the CDR3 DNA by itself, 51 bases read in frame from the first base. The germline V gene provides CDR1 MDHEN and CDR2 SYDVKM. The germline V end is reduced by 3 bases and the J end by 5 bases; junction bases left unmatched: 16.